This passage covers 18 T cell receptor beta chains from one sample sequenced in a study of T cell responses to AZD1222 COVID-19 vaccine. Assay: immunoSEQ multiplex PCR; the TCRdb copy retains only in-frame clones and omits some. This table holds 90,000 to 140,000 clones, 89% found once. This specimen consisted of peripheral blood, obtained 28 days after the second AZD1222 dose. Every receptor here comes from an adult who received the AZD1222 COVID-19 vaccine.

The CDR3 reads CSVDRGGNTIYF. As DNA, the CDR3 is TGCAGCGTTGACAGGGGTGGAAACACCATATATTTT. The rearrangement uses TRBV29-1 and TRBJ1-3; D is perhaps TRBD1 (6 bases). This CDR3 contains 12 residues. Trimming removed 3 bases at V and 3 bases at J, with 6 bases between. The V gene's germline CDR1 is SQVTM and CDR2 ANQGSEA.

The chain joins TRBV30 to TRBJ1-5; a possible D gene is TRBD1 (6 bases). Germline V CDR1 and CDR2: GTSNPN, SVGIG (reference sequence). The V gene lost 5 bases and the J gene lost 1 base, with 12 bases spanning the gap. The CDR3 is 14 residues long. The CDR3: CAWALQGSNQPQHF. Here the CDR3 DNA reads TGTGCCTGGGCATTGCAGGGGAGCAATCAGCCCCAGCATTTT.

This chain links TRBV19 with TRBJ2-2; TRBD1 aligns across 11 bases. Germline lookup yields CDR1 LNHDA and CDR2 SQIVND (reference sequence). Trimming cost V 7 bases and J 6 bases; bases outside gene matches: 13. This CDR3 has 17 residues. For the CDR3, the DNA is TGTGCCAGTACCCCGCTCTTGGGACAGGGGGTTCCCGGGGAGCTGTTTTTT. This gives the protein CASTPLLGQGVPGELFF.

V gene TRBV27 combines with J gene TRBJ2-5; unclear D gene. CDR1 and CDR2 (germline): MNHEY, SMNVEV (reference sequence). With 2 bases removed from V and 1 base from J, the gap between germline ends came to 11 bases. This CDR3 has 15 residues. CDR3 sequence: CASSLTGVGQETQYF. DNA for the CDR3: TGTGCCAGCAGTTTAACCGGCGTCGGCCAAGAGACCCAGTACTTC.

The V call is TRBV15, the J call TRBJ2-7; D could derive from TRBD1 or TRBD2 (5 bases each). Per the germline V gene, CDR1 is LNHNV and CDR2 is YYDKDF (reference sequence). Trimming pared 5 bases from V and 3 bases from J, leaving 8 bases between. This CDR3 has 12 amino acids. The CDR3 spells CATSLGRYEQYF. The CDR3 DNA reads as TGTGCCACCAGCTTGGGACGCTACGAGCAGTACTTC.

The chain links TRBV7-3 to TRBJ2-2, with D perhaps TRBD2 (6 bases). CDR1 and CDR2 from the germline V gene are SGHTA and FQGTGA. This CDR3 spans 15 amino acids. Trimming removed 1 base from V and 5 bases from J, with 11 bases in between. Here the CDR3 DNA reads TGTGCCAGCAGCTTAAATCCCGGGAGTACCGGGGAGCTGTTTTTT. It codes for CASSLNPGSTGELFF.

The V gene is TRBV5-1, the J gene TRBJ2-7; 8 nucleotides agree with TRBD1. The CDR3 is 13 residues long. V lost 2 bases and J lost 5; bases outside the gene matches: 3. The germline gives CDR1 SGHRS, CDR2 YFSETQ. CDR3 nucleotides: TGCGCCAGCAGCTTCGGGACAGGCCACGAGCAGTACTTC. It codes for CASSFGTGHEQYF.

This chain connects TRBV6-6 to TRBJ1-5; D uncertain. Trimming took 5 bases from V and 1 from J, leaving 6 bases between them. Germline lookup yields CDR1 MNHNY and CDR2 SVGAGI (reference sequence). This CDR3 spans 13 amino acids. CDR3 protein: CASSATSNQPQHF. CDR3 in DNA: TGTGCCAGCAGTGCGACCAGCAATCAGCCCCAGCATTTT.

The chain couples TRBV9 to TRBJ2-7; D tentatively fits TRBD1 or TRBD2 (5 bases each). The CDR3 length is 17 residues. Per germline, CDR1 SGDLS and CDR2 YYNGEE. The V gene lost 0 bases and the J gene lost 0 bases, with 16 bases spanning the gap. CDR3 DNA: TGTGCCAGCAGCGTAGCAAGGACTCCAAGGGGCTCCTACGAGCAGTACTTC. Residues: CASSVARTPRGSYEQYF.

The V and J genes are TRBV7-9 and TRBJ1-2; D may be TRBD1 (5 bases). V gave up 2 bases and J gave up 8 bases, with 15 bases separating them. The V gene's germline CDR1 is SEHNR and CDR2 FQNEAQ (reference sequence). The CDR3 has 14 amino acids. The CDR3 bases are TGTGCCAGCAGCTTAATTACAGGTCCGTCGGGCTACACCTTC. It specifies CASSLITGPSGYTF.

DNA of the CDR3: TGTGCCACCAGCAGAGTCCCACTAGGAGGGAGGCGAGGTGGCACAGATACGCAGTATTTT. It codes for CATSRVPLGGRRGGTDTQYF. The chain has TRBV15 and TRBJ2-3; perhaps TRBD2 as D (6 bases). Germline loops: CDR1 LNHNV, CDR2 YYDKDF (reference sequence). The CDR3 consists of 20 residues. V was pared by 1 base and J by 1 base, with 24 bases between.

The chain uses TRBV5-6 and TRBJ1-5; D is unclear. Between the trimmed V and J ends, which lost 3 bases and 0 bases, there was a span of 16 bases. This CDR3 is 17 amino acids long. Germline CDR1 and CDR2: SGHDT and YYEEEE. CDR3 DNA: TGTGCCAGCAGCTCACTGACCCCCGAATATAGCAATCAGCCCCAGCATTTT. This encodes CASSSLTPEYSNQPQHF.

In nucleotides, the CDR3 is TGTGCCAGCAGGACTACTAGCGGGAGTTTGGGCGAGCAGTACTTC. This gives the protein CASRTTSGSLGEQYF. The chain combines TRBV7-2 with TRBJ2-7, with 11 bases aligning to TRBD2. The length of the CDR3 is 15 residues. Germline V gene data show CDR1 as SGHTA and CDR2 as FQGNSA. After removal of 6 bases from V and 6 bases from J, the junction contained 10 bases not matched to a gene.

V gene TRBV5-6 combines with J gene TRBJ2-3; D remains unclear. The germline V gene encodes CDR1 SGHDT and CDR2 YYEEEE. CDR3 length equals 14 residues. Deletions cut 5 bases from V and 3 bases from J, with 13 bases between. For the CDR3, the DNA is TGTGCCAGCAGGGAAGGTTGGGGAACAGATACGCAGTATTTT. Its protein is CASREGWGTDTQYF.

The chain couples TRBV28 to TRBJ2-2; D possibly corresponds to TRBD2 (5 bases). CDR1 and CDR2 (germline): MDHEN, SYDVKM. V lost 7 bases and J lost 0, with 9 bases in between. CDR3 length equals 14 residues. CDR3 sequence reads: CASNKLANTGELFF. The CDR3, as DNA: TGTGCCAGCAACAAACTAGCGAACACCGGGGAGCTGTTTTTT.

The chain joins TRBV4-3 to TRBJ1-6; TRBD1 matches 9 bases. The CDR3 has 12 amino acids. Germline values: CDR1 LGHNA, CDR2 YSLEER. V shed 10 bases and J 9 bases; nucleotides not matched to a gene: 4. CDR3 nucleotide sequence: TGCGCCACCGGGACAGGGATTTCACCCCTCCACTTT. It translates to CATGTGISPLHF.

This chain connects TRBV27 to TRBJ1-5, with a tentative D call TRBD1 (6 bases). The V gene's germline CDR1 is MNHEY and CDR2 SMNVEV (reference sequence). The CDR3 is 15 amino acids. Trimming cost V 10 bases and J 1 base, with 17 bases left between them. The CDR3 region is CATRKGGRSNQPQHF. CDR3 bases: TGTGCCACCCGAAAAGGGGGAAGGAGCAATCAGCCCCAGCATTTT.

This clone was observed once. The gene calls are TRBV30 and TRBJ2-7; D not certain. The germline V gene has CDR1 GTSNPN and CDR2 SVGIG (reference sequence). This CDR3 is 13 amino acids long. V was clipped by 5 bases and J by 0 bases, with 11 bases between them. The CDR3 region is CAWVSAPSYEQYF. DNA for the CDR3: TGTGCCTGGGTCTCTGCGCCCTCCTACGAGCAGTACTTC.